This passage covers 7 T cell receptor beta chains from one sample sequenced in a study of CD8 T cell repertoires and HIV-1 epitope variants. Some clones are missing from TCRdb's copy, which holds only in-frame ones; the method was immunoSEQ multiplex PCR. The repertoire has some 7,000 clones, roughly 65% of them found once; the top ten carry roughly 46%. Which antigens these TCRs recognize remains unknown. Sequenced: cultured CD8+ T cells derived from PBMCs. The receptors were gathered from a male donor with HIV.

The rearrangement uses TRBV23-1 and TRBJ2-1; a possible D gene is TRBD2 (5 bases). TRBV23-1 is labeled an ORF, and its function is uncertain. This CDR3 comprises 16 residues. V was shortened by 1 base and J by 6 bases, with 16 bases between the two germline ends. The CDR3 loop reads CASSQLASTHPNEQFF. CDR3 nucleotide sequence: TGCGCCAGCAGTCAATTAGCTAGCACCCATCCCAATGAGCAGTTCTTC.

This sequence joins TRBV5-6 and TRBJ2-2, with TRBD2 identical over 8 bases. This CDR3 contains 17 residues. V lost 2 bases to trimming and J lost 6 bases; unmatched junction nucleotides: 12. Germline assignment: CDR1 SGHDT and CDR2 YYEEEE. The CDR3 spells CASSFASSGTVAGELFF. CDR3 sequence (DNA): TGTGCCAGCAGCTTTGCAAGTAGCGGGACGGTGGCCGGGGAGCTGTTTTTT.

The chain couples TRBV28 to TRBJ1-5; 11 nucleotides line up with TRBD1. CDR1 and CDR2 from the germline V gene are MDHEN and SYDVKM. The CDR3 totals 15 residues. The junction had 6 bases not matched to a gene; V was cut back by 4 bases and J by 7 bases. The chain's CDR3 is CASSSGQGVTQPQHF. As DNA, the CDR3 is TGTGCCAGCAGTTCGGGACAGGGGGTAACACAGCCCCAGCATTTT.

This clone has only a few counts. The DNA for the CDR3 is TGTGCCAGTAGTGGACCCCTTAGAGCGGGGGGAACAGATACGCAGTATTTT. Its protein product is CASSGPLRAGGTDTQYF. This chain links TRBV19 with TRBJ2-3, with 9 bases lining up with TRBD2. The ends lost 5 bases at V and 3 bases at J; junction bases unmatched: 12. Per germline, CDR1 LNHDA and CDR2 SQIVND (reference sequence). This CDR3 has 17 amino acids.

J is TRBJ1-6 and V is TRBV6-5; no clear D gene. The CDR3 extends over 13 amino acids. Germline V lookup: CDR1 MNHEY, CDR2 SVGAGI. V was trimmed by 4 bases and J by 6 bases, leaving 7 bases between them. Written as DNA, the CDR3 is TGTGCCAGCAGTTCGCACGTTAATTCACCCCTCCACTTT. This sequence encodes CASSSHVNSPLHF.

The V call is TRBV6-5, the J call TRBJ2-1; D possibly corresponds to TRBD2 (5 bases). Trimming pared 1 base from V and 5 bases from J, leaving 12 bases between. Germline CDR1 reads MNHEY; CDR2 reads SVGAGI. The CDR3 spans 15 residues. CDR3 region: CASSYYRGLHNEQFF. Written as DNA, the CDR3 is TGTGCCAGCAGTTACTATCGGGGATTGCACAATGAGCAGTTCTTC.

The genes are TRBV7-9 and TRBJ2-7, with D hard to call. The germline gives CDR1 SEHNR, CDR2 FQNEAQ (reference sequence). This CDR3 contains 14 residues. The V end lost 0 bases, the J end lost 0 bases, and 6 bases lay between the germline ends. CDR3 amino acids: CASSLAEDSYEQYF. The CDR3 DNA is TGTGCCAGCAGCTTAGCGGAAGACTCCTACGAGCAGTACTTC.